This is a list of T cell receptor beta chains from one sample in a study of tumor and adjacent non-tumor tissue in lung cancer. Each CDR3 protein is one row after TCRdb ran MiXCR on the multiplex PCR reads. This sample has over 60,000 distinct CDR3 sequences, with 75% to 90% found just once. Sequencing was performed on lung tumor tissue. These receptors came from a woman in her fifties or sixties with non-small cell lung cancer. Both conserved end residues are part of each CDR3. Fields, in order: J gene, D gene, clone size, V gene, CDR3 DNA, CDR3 protein. The D gene is left open where the match is weak. A row's size may be missing; if present it is once, few, many or a size class.

TRBJ2-2,TRBD1,-,TRBV6-2/TRBV6-3,TGTGCCCGCACCAAGACAGGGGGAAACACCGTGGAGCTGTTTTTT,CARTKTGGNTVELFF
TRBJ2-7,TRBD2,-,TRBV20-1,TGCAGTGTCCCGGGGACTAGCGGGAGCGAGCAGTACTTC,CSVPGTSGSEQYF
TRBJ2-6,-,-,TRBV15,TGTGCCACCAGCAGAGTAGGGAACATGGCTGGGGCCAACATCCTGACTTTC,CATSRVGNMAGANILTF
TRBJ2-1,TRBD1,many,TRBV12-3/TRBV12-4,TGTGCCAGCAGTCGGGGCGGGACAGGGTTATTCAATGAGCAGTTCTTC,CASSRGGTGLFNEQFF
TRBJ2-1,TRBD2,medium-sized,TRBV6-5,TGTGCCAGCAGGGCCCATGCGGGAGGCTCCTACAATGAGCAGTTCTTC,CASRAHAGGSYNEQFF
TRBJ2-7,-,-,TRBV14,TGTGTCAGCAGCCAAGGTTTAGGGGCAGGCTCCTACGGGCAGTACTTC,CVSSQGLGAGSYGQYF
TRBJ2-1,TRBD2,-,TRBV4-3,TGCACCAGCAGCAAAGACCCTAGCGGGACAAGCTCCTACAATGAGCAGTTCTTC,CTSSKDPSGTSSYNEQFF
TRBJ2-1,TRBD2,-,TRBV20-1,TGCAGTACTACCCCGCGGGGGAATGAACAGTTCTTC,CSTTPRGNEQFF
TRBJ1-5,-,many,TRBV18,TGTGCCAGCTCACCTTCCTACGGGAGCAATCAGCCCCAGCATTTT,CASSPSYGSNQPQHF
TRBJ2-3,TRBD2,-,TRBV20-1,TGCAGTGCTAGTACTCCGGGACTAGCGGGAATATCAGATACACAGTATTTT,CSASTPGLAGISDTQYF
TRBJ2-1,-,-,TRBV13,TGTGCCAGCAGACCAACATGGAGGGATGAGCAGTTCTTC,CASRPTWRDEQFF
TRBJ2-1,-,-,TRBV4-3,TGCGTCAGCAGCCAAGATATGTGTTCATATCCGGAGCAGTTCTTC,CVSSQDMCSYPEQFF
TRBJ1-2,-,-,TRBV5-4,TGTACCAGCAGAGTGAAGGATGCTAACTATGGCTACACCTTC,CTSRVKDANYGYTF
TRBJ2-7,-,many,TRBV10-3,TGTGCCATCAGTGAGTCCTGGGCGGAGCAGTACTTC,CAISESWAEQYF
TRBJ2-1,-,-,TRBV10-3,TGTGCCATCAGCTCACCCGGACATGGGTACAATGAGCAGTTCTTC,CAISSPGHGYNEQFF
TRBJ1-1,-,-,TRBV4-1,TGCGCCAGCAGCCTGGCGGGGCAGGACACTGAAGCTTTCTTT,CASSLAGQDTEAFF
TRBJ2-5,TRBD1,medium-sized,TRBV6-2/TRBV6-3,TGTGCCAGCGGGTGGACAGGGCAGACCCAGTACTTC,CASGWTGQTQYF
TRBJ2-1,TRBD2,-,TRBV12-5,TGTGCTAGTCTCGCCACTAGCGGGAGCGCGGTGTGGTTCTTC,CASLATSGSAVWFF
TRBJ2-5,TRBD1,-,TRBV20-1,TGCAGTGCTGTCCGGGACAGGGTCGGGCAAGAGACCCAATACTTC,CSAVRDRVGQETQYF
TRBJ2-1,-,-,TRBV24-1,TGTGACACCAGTAAGGCCAGGAGCAAATCCTACAATGAGCAGTTCTTC,CDTSKARSKSYNEQFF
TRBJ2-1,TRBD2,-,TRBV12-3/TRBV12-4,TGTGCCGGTGTACCGGGAGGCGCCTACAATGAGCAGTTCTTC,CAGVPGGAYNEQFF
TRBJ1-1,TRBD1,-,TRBV29-1,TGCAGCGTCATGACAGGGTCGATCACTGAAGCTATCTTT,CSVMTGSITEAIF
TRBJ2-5,-,few,TRBV29-1,TGCAGCGTTGTGGGGGGGCCAGAGATCCACTACTTC,CSVVGGPEIHYF
TRBJ1-2,TRBD1,-,TRBV28,TGTGCCAGCAGCCTCTCGGGACAGGGTTATAGCTACACCTTC,CASSLSGQGYSYTF
TRBJ2-7,TRBD2,-,TRBV11-2,TGTGCCAGCAGCTCTATAGCGGGAGGAAACAATGAGCAGTACTTC,CASSSIAGGNNEQYF
TRBJ1-4,-,-,TRBV20-1,TGCAGTGCTAGAGCTGCACTCAATGAAAAACCGTTTTTT,CSARAALNEKPFF
TRBJ1-6,-,-,TRBV20-1,TGCAGTGCTAGCACCCCGGGTCGGACTTCACCCCTCCACTTT,CSASTPGRTSPLHF
TRBJ2-1,-,many,TRBV7-8,TGTGCCAGCAGCGACCCCAGAGCCAGCTCCTACAATGAGCAGTTCTTC,CASSDPRASSYNEQFF
TRBJ2-1,TRBD2,-,TRBV24-1,TGTGTCACCACTGACCCCGGCGGAGCGGGGGGGAATGAGCAGTTCTTC,CVTTDPGGAGGNEQFF
TRBJ2-7,-,-,TRBV11-2,TGTGCCAGTAGCTTAGGGTCAGGGACCGGCTCCTACGAACAGTACTTC,CASSLGSGTGSYEQYF
TRBJ1-2,-,-,TRBV4-2,TGTGCCAGCAGCCAGGGGAGAGCCGTCAACGGTGGTTACACCTTC,CASSQGRAVNGGYTF
TRBJ2-3,-,-,TRBV10-2,TGCGCCAACAGATCTGACCCTTCCACAGATACGCAGTATTTT,CANRSDPSTDTQYF
TRBJ2-7,-,-,TRBV6-2/TRBV6-3,TGTGCCATCATGGACGGTGTCTCCTACGAGCAGTACTTC,CAIMDGVSYEQYF
TRBJ2-3,-,-,TRBV7-2,TGTGCCTGCAGCCTTTACACAGATACGCAGTATTTT,CACSLYTDTQYF
TRBJ1-5,-,-,TRBV28,TGTGCCAGCAGTTTGGGGGGTAGCAATAAGCCCCACCATTTT,CASSLGGSNKPHHF
TRBJ2-1,-,-,TRBV29-1,TGTAGCGTTGATGATCGCCAGTGGGGCTCCTACAATGAGCAGTTCTTC,CSVDDRQWGSYNEQFF
TRBJ2-1,TRBD1,-,TRBV4-1,TGCACCAGCAGCCACGCTATGCCGACAGGGACGAGTGAGCAGTTCTTC,CTSSHAMPTGTSEQFF
TRBJ2-2,TRBD2,-,TRBV6-5,TGTTCCAGCTCCAGACTAGCGGAAAACATCGGGGAGCTGTTATTT,CSSSRLAENIGELLF
TRBJ1-5,-,-,TRBV28,TGTGCCAGCAGATTTCATGGGACTGATAGAAATCAGCTCCAGCATTTT,CASRFHGTDRNQLQHF
TRBJ2-1,TRBD2,many,TRBV4-1,TGCGCCAGCAGCCAAGTTCGAGCGGGAGGGTGGGAGCAGTTCTTC,CASSQVRAGGWEQFF
TRBJ2-7,TRBD1,-,TRBV12-3/TRBV12-4,TGTGCCAGTGGCCCGGACAGGGACGACGAGCAGTACTTC,CASGPDRDDEQYF
TRBJ1-1,-,-,TRBV6-1,TGTACCACCAGGGATTACATTGAAGCTTTCTTT,CTTRDYIEAFF
TRBJ2-4,TRBD2,-,TRBV6-2/TRBV6-3,TGTGCCAGCAGTTACTGGGCTAGCGGGATCAGCAATAACATTCAGTACTTC,CASSYWASGISNNIQYF
TRBJ2-7,TRBD1,-,TRBV6-2/TRBV6-3,TGTGCCAGCGGTTCCTACGGACAGGGTGGAAACGAGCAATACTTC,CASGSYGQGGNEQYF
TRBJ2-6,-,many,TRBV5-5,TGTGCCAGCAGCTTGGTTGGAGGGAGCTCTGGGGCCAACGTCCTGACTTTC,CASSLVGGSSGANVLTF
TRBJ1-2,TRBD1,-,TRBV10-3,TGTACCACCACAGGGGGAAGATACTGTGGCTACACCTTC,CTTTGGRYCGYTF
TRBJ2-7,TRBD1,-,TRBV20-1,TGCAGTACTAGAGCCGGGACAGGGTCGTACGAGCAGAACTTC,CSTRAGTGSYEQNF
TRBJ2-3,TRBD2,-,TRBV20-1,TGCAGTGTGGCGGGAGAAGCGACAGATACTCAGTATTTT,CSVAGEATDTQYF
TRBJ2-1,-,medium-sized,TRBV20-1,TGCAGTGCCGTAGCGCCTTACTCCTACAATGAGCAGTTCTTC,CSAVAPYSYNEQFF
TRBJ2-1,-,once,TRBV6-2/TRBV6-3,TGTGCCAGCAGCGCATCTCGGCGGTCAGGGGAGCTGTTCTTC,CASSASRRSGELFF
TRBJ1-5,-,-,TRBV20-1,TGCAGTGCTGAGAGTAGGGGATTCAATCAGCCCCAGCATTTT,CSAESRGFNQPQHF